What follows describes a single T cell receptor beta chain. In the original analysis: Estimation of nucleated cell counts relied on the amplification of reference gene primers. Using immunoSEQ multiplex PCR, the repertoire was profiled, and TCRdb retains in-frame clones only, with some absent. Clone size and the V and J calls come from that table; the DNA yielded D and trimming. The sample has a few hundred thousand clones; roughly nine tenths are singletons. These data come from a study of blood T cell repertoires in COVID-19. The wider study: Samples taken during acute and convalescent COVID-19 were collected in the United States, Italy and Spain.

Trimming at V came to 1 base and at J to 0 bases, leaving 0 bases not matched to a gene. This CDR3 region has 16 residues. Germline V gene data show CDR1 as SGHTS and CDR2 as YDEGEE. The sequence derives from a woman in her forties or fifties with acute or convalescent COVID-19. Input material: peripheral blood. The gene calls are TRBV5-8 and TRBJ2-2; 10 positions match TRBD2. The CDR3 DNA reads TGTGCCAGCAGCTTGACTAGCGGGACGAACACCGGGGAGCTGTTTTTT. Residues: CASSLTSGTNTGELFF.